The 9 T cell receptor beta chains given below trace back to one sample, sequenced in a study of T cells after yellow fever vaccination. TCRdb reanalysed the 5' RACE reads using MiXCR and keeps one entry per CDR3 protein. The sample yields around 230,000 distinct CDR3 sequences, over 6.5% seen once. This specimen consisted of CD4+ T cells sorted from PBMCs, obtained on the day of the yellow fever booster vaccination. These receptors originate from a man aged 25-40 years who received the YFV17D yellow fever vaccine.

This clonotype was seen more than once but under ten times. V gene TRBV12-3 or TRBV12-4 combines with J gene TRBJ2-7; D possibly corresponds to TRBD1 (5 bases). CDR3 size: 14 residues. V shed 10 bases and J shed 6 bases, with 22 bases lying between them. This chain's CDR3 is CATGFGLQRGEQYF. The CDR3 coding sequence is TGTGCCACCGGGTTTGGTCTTCAAAGGGGCGAGCAGTACTTC.

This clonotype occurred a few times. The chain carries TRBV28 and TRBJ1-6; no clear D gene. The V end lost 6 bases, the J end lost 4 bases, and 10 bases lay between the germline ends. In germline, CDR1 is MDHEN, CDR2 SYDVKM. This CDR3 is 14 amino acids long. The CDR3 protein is CASSLTSYNSPLHF. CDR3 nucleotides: TGTGCCAGCAGCCTGACGTCTTATAATTCACCCCTCCACTTT.

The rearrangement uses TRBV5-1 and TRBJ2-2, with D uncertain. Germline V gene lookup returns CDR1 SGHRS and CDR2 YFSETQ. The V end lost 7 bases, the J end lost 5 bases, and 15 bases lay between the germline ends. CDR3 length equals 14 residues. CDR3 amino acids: CASAHGFETGELFF. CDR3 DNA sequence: TGCGCCAGCGCACACGGATTCGAGACCGGGGAGCTGTTTTTT.

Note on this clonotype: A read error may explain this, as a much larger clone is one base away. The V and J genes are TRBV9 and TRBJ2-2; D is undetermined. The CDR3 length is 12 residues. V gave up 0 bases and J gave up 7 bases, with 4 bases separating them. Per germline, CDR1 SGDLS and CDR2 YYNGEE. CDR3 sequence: CASSVAYGELFF. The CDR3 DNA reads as TGTGCCAGCAGCGTAGCTTACGGGGAGCTGTTTTTT.

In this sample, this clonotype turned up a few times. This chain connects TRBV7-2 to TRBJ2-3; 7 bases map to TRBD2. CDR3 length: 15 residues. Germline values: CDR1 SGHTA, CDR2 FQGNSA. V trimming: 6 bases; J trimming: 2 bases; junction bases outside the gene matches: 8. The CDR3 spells CASSPVGGFTDTQYF. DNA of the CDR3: TGTGCCAGCAGTCCTGTCGGGGGGTTCACAGATACGCAGTATTTT.

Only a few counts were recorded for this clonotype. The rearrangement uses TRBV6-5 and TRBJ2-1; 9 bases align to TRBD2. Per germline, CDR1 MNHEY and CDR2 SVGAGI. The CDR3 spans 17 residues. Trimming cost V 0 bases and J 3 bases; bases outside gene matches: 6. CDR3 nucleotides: TGTGCCAGCAGTTACTCGAGGAGCGGGAGGAACTACAATGAGCAGTTCTTC. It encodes CASSYSRSGRNYNEQFF.

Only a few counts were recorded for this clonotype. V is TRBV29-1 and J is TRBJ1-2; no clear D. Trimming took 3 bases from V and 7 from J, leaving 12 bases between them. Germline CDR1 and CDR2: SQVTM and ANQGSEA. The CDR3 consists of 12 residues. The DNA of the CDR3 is TGCAGCGTTGACAGTTTGGCGCTTGGCTACACCTTC. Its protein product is CSVDSLALGYTF.

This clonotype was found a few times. CDR3 amino acids: CRRRGETQYF. The CDR3 DNA sequence: TGCAGAAGGAGGGGAGAGACCCAGTACTTC. The chain carries TRBV29-1 and TRBJ2-5, with TRBD2 as a possible D gene (6 bases). Germline values: CDR1 SQVTM, CDR2 ANQGSEA. This CDR3 has 10 amino acids.

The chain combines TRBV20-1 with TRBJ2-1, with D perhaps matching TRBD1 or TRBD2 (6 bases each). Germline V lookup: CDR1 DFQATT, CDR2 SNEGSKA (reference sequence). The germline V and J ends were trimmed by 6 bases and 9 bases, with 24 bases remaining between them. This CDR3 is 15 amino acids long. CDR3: CSAEVGIKGGSEQFF. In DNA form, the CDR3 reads TGCAGTGCAGAGGTCGGGATCAAGGGGGGCAGTGAGCAGTTCTTC.